The sequence of this TCR beta chain was determined in a study of PD-1 blockade in mismatch repair-deficient tumors. Study-level background: Enrolled about 2013-2016, patients had progressing, pretreated mismatch repair-deficient cancers of approximately 13 types.

TCRs were sequenced from a few patients responding to pembrolizumab. V lost 4 bases to trimming and J lost 5 bases, with 5 bases between them. The CDR3 totals 11 residues. Germline V gives CDR1 MNHEY, CDR2 SVGAGI. Clones were sequenced by immunoSEQ multiplex PCR, and TCRdb holds only the in-frame ones, with some missing. Altogether around 130,000 clones are present, roughly 86% being singletons, with the ten largest covering roughly 12%. Sample: peripheral blood, taken roughly 67 weeks after starting pembrolizumab. The chain is built from TRBV6-5 and TRBJ1-1, with D uncertain. This clonotype was obtained from an adult with mismatch repair-deficient cancer. CDR3 DNA: TGTGCCAGCAGTTCCACAACTGAAGCTTTCTTT. It is translated as CASSSTTEAFF.